This TCR beta chain was documented in a study of CD8 T cells in ankylosing spondylitis. CDR3 size: 10 residues. In germline, CDR1 is DFQATT, CDR2 SNEGSKA (reference sequence). Between the trimmed V and J ends, which lost 3 bases and 2 bases, there was a span of 2 bases. Study-level findings and limits: Among TCR beta sequences, a motif of several highly homologous variants appeared characteristic of ankylosing spondylitis blood.

Quantitative barcoded 5'-RACE was used to prepare TCR beta libraries. From the 5' RACE reads, TCRdb called clonotypes with MiXCR, one entry per CDR3 protein. The repertoire includes about 210,000 distinct CDR3 sequences, approximately 7.4% of them detected once, and more than 13% sits in the top ten. This clonotype was counted ten times or more. As yet, its antigen is unknown. This TCR was sampled from a male donor with ankylosing spondylitis. The gene calls are TRBV20-1 and TRBJ2-7; D ambiguous. The source material was blood, either unsorted or a sorted T cell fraction (not recorded which). CDR3 residues: CSARAYEQYF. In nucleotides, the CDR3 is TGCAGTGCTAGGGCCTACGAGCAGTACTTC.